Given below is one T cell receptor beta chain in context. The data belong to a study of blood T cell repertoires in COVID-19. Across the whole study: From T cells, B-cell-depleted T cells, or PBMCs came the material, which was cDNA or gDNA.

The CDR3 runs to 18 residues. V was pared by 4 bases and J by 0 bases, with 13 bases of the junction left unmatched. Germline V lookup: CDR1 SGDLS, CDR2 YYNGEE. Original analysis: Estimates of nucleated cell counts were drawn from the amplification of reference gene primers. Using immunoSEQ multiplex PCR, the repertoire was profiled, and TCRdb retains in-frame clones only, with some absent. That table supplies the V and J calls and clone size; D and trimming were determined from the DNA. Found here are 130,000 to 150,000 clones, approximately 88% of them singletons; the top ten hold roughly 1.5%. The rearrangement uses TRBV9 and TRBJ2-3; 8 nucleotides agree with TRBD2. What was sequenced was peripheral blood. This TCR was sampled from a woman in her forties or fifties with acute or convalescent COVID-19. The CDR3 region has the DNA TGTGCCAGCAGCTTTTTTGGAGCGGGGGCGGCTAGCACAGATACGCAGTATTTT. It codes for CASSFFGAGAASTDTQYF.